These 2 T cell receptor beta chains originate from one sample sequenced in a study of CXCR3-negative and CXCR3-positive naive CD8 T cells. Libraries of TRB cDNA were made by 5' RACE and carried UMIs. TCRdb reanalyzed the 5' RACE reads, giving one entry per CDR3 protein sequence and no DNA. The record lists 90,000 to 100,000 distinct CDR3 sequences, of which the ten most abundant hold roughly 1.1%. Study observations and caveats: CXCR3-negative naive cells had less hydrophobic TRB CDR3s than did CXCR3-positive naive cells.

The antigens of these receptors remain unknown. The material sequenced was naive CXCR3+ CD8+ T cells from blood. Subset here: CD45RO-CCR7+CD27+CD95- naive CD8+ T cells expressing CXCR3 (TNR3+). The receptors shown here come from a human donor in good health. Some clones in this sample may be carry-over from other donors' samples.

The J gene is TRBJ2-7, the V gene TRBV14; no DNA is available, so the TRBD1 call from TCRdb remains unchecked. Germline assignment: CDR1 SGHDN and CDR2 FVKESK. The CDR3 sequence is 13 residues long. The CDR3 here is CASRPDDRYEQYF.

The V call is TRBV6-2 or TRBV6-3, the J call TRBJ2-5; checking the TCRdb D call of TRBD1 is not possible without DNA. The length of the CDR3 is 15 residues. Per the germline V gene, CDR1 is MNHEY and CDR2 is SVGEGT. Here the CDR3 reads CASSGGTGTVETQYF.